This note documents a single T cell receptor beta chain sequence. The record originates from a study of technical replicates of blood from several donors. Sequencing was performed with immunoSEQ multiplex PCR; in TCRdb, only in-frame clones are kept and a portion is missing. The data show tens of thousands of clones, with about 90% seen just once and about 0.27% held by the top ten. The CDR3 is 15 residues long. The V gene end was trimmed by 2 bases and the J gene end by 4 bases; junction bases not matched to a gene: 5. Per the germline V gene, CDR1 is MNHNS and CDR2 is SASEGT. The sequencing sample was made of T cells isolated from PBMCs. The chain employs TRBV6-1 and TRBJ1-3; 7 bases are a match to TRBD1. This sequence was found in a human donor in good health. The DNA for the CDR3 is TGTGCCAGCAGTGAAAAGGGGACAGCAGGAAACACCATATATTTT. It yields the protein CASSEKGTAGNTIYF.